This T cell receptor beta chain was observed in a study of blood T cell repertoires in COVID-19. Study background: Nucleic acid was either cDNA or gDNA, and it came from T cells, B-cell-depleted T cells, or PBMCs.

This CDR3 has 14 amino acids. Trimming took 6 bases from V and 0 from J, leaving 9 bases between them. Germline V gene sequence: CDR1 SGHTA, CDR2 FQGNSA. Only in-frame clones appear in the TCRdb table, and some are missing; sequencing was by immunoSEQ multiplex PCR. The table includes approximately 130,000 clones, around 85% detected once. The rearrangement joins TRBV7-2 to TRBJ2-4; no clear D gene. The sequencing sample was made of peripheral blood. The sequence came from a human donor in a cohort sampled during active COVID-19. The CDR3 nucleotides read TGTGCCAGCAGTTTCACAGCAGCCAAAAACATTCAGTACTTC. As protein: CASSFTAAKNIQYF.